Here is one T cell receptor beta chain with its context. This record comes from a study of OX40 agonist ivuxolimab in advanced cancers. With 7 bases clipped from V and 2 bases from J, the junction kept 7 bases outside the gene matches. The germline V gene encodes CDR1 MGHDK and CDR2 SYGVNS. CDR3 length: 14 residues. Some clones are missing from TCRdb's copy, which holds only in-frame ones; the method was immunoSEQ multiplex PCR. The data contain over 30,000 clones, approximately 88% of them singletons. Sample: CD4+ or CD8+ T cells sorted from blood, taken in a trial of the OX40 agonist ivuxolimab. The V and J genes are TRBV25-1 and TRBJ2-5; 7 positions agree with TRBD2. This receptor was identified in an adult with an advanced solid tumor such as melanoma, head and neck, liver or kidney cancer. This CDR3 reads CASKGSGVQETQYF. CDR3 DNA sequence: TGTGCCAGCAAGGGGAGCGGGGTACAAGAGACCCAGTACTTC. Full variable domain (outside the CDR3, taken from reference TRBV25-1 and TRBJ2-5): EADIYQTPRYLVIGTGKKITLECSQTMGHDKMYWYQQDPGMELHLIHYSYGVNSTEKGDLSSESTVSRIRTEHFPLTLESARPSHTSQYLCASKGSGVQETQYFGPGTRLLVL.